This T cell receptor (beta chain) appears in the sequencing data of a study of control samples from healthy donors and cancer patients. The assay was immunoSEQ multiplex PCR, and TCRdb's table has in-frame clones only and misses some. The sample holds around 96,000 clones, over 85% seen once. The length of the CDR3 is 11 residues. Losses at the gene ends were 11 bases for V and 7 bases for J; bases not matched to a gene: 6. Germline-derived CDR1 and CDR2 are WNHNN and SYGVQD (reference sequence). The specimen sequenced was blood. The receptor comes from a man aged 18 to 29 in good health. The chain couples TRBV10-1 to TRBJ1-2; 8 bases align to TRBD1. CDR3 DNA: TGCGCCGGACTTCAGGGGGCTGGCTACACCTTC. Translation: CAGLQGAGYTF.